The 25 T cell receptor beta chains listed next were all sequenced from one sample in a study of T cells after yellow fever vaccination. TCRdb reanalysed the 5' RACE reads using MiXCR and keeps one entry per CDR3 protein. Of 200,000 to 300,000 distinct CDR3 sequences listed, 10% to 15% are singletons. Sample: CD4+ T cells sorted from PBMCs, taken 45 days after the yellow fever booster vaccination. These receptors all stem from a man aged 25 to 40 who received the YFV17D yellow fever vaccine.

This chain joins TRBV12-3 or TRBV12-4 and TRBJ1-4; TRBD1 is a possible D gene (5 bases). V was clipped by 8 bases and J by 4 bases, with 11 bases between them. This CDR3 comprises 13 residues. The CDR3 protein is CASGWGGNEKLFF. The CDR3 DNA sequence: TGTGCCAGCGGTTGGGGGGGTAATGAAAAACTGTTTTTT.

This clonotype was picked up many times. The rearrangement joins TRBV7-9 to TRBJ2-7; possibly TRBD2 for D (6 bases). This CDR3 spans 14 amino acids. Germline assignment: CDR1 SEHNR and CDR2 FQNEAQ (reference sequence). The germline V and J ends were trimmed by 2 bases and 2 bases, with 10 bases remaining between them. CDR3 region: CASSLSAGTYEQYF. CDR3 DNA sequence: TGTGCCAGCAGCTTAAGTGCGGGAACCTACGAGCAGTACTTC.

This clonotype was counted many times. The V call is TRBV12-3 or TRBV12-4, the J call TRBJ2-1; TRBD2 might be the D (7 bases). CDR3 size: 18 residues. With 7 bases removed from V and 1 base from J, the gap between germline ends came to 23 bases. The CDR3 nucleotides are TGTGCCAGCAATGGGGGCGGGAGCCGCTTGGGTTCCTACAATGAGCAGTTCTTC. Translating it yields CASNGGGSRLGSYNEQFF.

The chain has TRBV27 and TRBJ2-1; 9 bases match TRBD2. The CDR3 is 13 residues long. Germline values: CDR1 MNHEY, CDR2 SMNVEV (reference sequence). Losses at the gene ends were 7 bases for V and 10 bases for J; bases not matched to a gene: 8. For the CDR3, the DNA is TGTGCCAGCAATCTAGCGGGGACGGGGGAGCAGTTCTTC. It codes for CASNLAGTGEQFF.

This clonotype came up a few times. The rearrangement uses TRBV7-2 and TRBJ2-6, with D perhaps TRBD1 (7 bases). CDR3 length: 17 residues. The germline gives CDR1 SGHTA, CDR2 FQGNSA. V lost 2 bases, J lost 4 bases, and 15 bases lay in between. The CDR3 DNA reads TGTGCCAGCAGCTTAACCAGGGGGGCGGGAGGGGCCAACGTCCTGACTTTC. It encodes CASSLTRGAGGANVLTF.

V gene TRBV6-5 combines with J gene TRBJ1-6; 8 bases agree with TRBD1. The V segment lost 4 bases and the J segment 7 bases; nucleotides outside the gene matches: 6. Germline V gene data show CDR1 as MNHEY and CDR2 as SVGAGI. The CDR3 has 15 amino acids. CDR3 bases: TGTGCCAGCAGTTTACAGGGGGAGGGGAATTCACCCCTCCACTTT. Translation: CASSLQGEGNSPLHF.

This clonotype was seen ten or more times. V is TRBV6-5 and J is TRBJ2-3, with TRBD1 as a possible D gene (5 bases). The CDR3 consists of 13 residues. Germline assignment: CDR1 MNHEY and CDR2 SVGAGI. The germline V and J ends were trimmed by 5 bases and 2 bases, with 8 bases remaining between them. The CDR3 coding sequence is TGTGCCAGCAGTCGACAGTTCACAGATACGCAGTATTTT. The encoded protein is CASSRQFTDTQYF.

The rearrangement links TRBV7-6 to TRBJ2-1; D possibly corresponds to TRBD2 (6 bases). The V gene lost 3 bases and the J gene lost 1 base, with 13 bases spanning the gap. This CDR3 comprises 16 residues. Germline CDR1 and CDR2: SGHVS and FNYEAQ. The CDR3 DNA sequence: TGTGCCAGCAGCTTTCGGGAGTTACAATCCTACAATGAGCAGTTCTTC. It yields the protein CASSFRELQSYNEQFF.

The chain joins TRBV7-2 to TRBJ2-3, with 11 bases aligning to TRBD2. The CDR3 is 15 residues long. CDR1 is SGHTA, CDR2 FQGNSA, per germline. V dropped 7 bases and J dropped 5; count of bases not matched to a gene: 8. Written as DNA, the CDR3 is TGTGCCAGCAACCTCGGGGGGACTAGCGGAGATACGCAGTATTTT. Its translation: CASNLGGTSGDTQYF.

The chain carries TRBV9 and TRBJ2-3, with 12 bases matching TRBD2. Germline CDR1 reads SGDLS; CDR2 reads YYNGEE. CDR3 length: 17 residues. The V segment lost 2 bases and the J segment 4 bases; nucleotides outside the gene matches: 8. The CDR3: CASSVASGRAGADTQYF. For the CDR3, the DNA is TGTGCCAGCAGCGTTGCTAGCGGGAGGGCAGGGGCAGATACGCAGTATTTT.

The V gene is TRBV20-1, the J gene TRBJ2-1; D unclear. Trimming stripped 0 bases from V and 3 bases from J, with 12 bases between. CDR1 is DFQATT, CDR2 SNEGSKA, per germline (reference sequence). The CDR3 loop spans 15 amino acids. The CDR3 DNA reads as TGCAGTGCTAGAGATCTTTATCGAGACTACAATGAGCAGTTCTTC. It encodes CSARDLYRDYNEQFF.

This clonotype turned up a few times. The chain couples TRBV28 to TRBJ2-2, with a weak D call TRBD2 (6 bases). The CDR3 runs 17 residues. Germline V gene data show CDR1 as MDHEN and CDR2 as SYDVKM. V was trimmed by 5 bases and J by 3 bases, leaving 19 bases between them. The CDR3 here is CASSITAGRRHTGELFF. For the CDR3, the DNA is TGTGCCAGCAGTATAACCGCGGGGAGGCGGCACACCGGGGAGCTGTTTTTT. Full variable domain (remainder filled in from reference TRBV28 and TRBJ2-2): DVKVTQSSRYLVKRTGEKVFLECVQDMDHENMFWYRQDPGLGLRLIYFSYDVKMKEKGDIPEGYSVSREKKERFSLILESASTNQTSMYLCASSITAGRRHTGELFFGEGSRLTVL.

The rearrangement joins TRBV10-3 to TRBJ1-1; the match to TRBD1 covers 9 bases. CDR3 length equals 15 residues. The germline CDR1 and CDR2 sequences are ENHRY and SYGVKD. After removal of 3 bases from V and 3 bases from J, the junction contained 5 bases not matched to a gene. The CDR3 here is CAISDKGTGYTEAFF. Here the CDR3 DNA reads TGTGCCATCAGTGACAAAGGGACAGGGTACACTGAAGCTTTCTTT.

DNA for the CDR3: TGTGCCAGCTCACCGCAGACGGAGCAGTTCTTC. It specifies CASSPQTEQFF. This sequence joins TRBV18 and TRBJ2-1; D is uncertain. The germline CDR1 and CDR2 sequences are KGHSH and LQKENI. Trimming took off 3 bases at V and 10 bases at J, with 7 bases between the two ends. CDR3 size: 11 residues.

This clonotype was seen only a few times. The V call is TRBV18, the J call TRBJ2-1; 9 nucleotides match TRBD2. The trim removed 6 bases at V and 1 base at J, leaving 7 bases unmatched. The CDR3 has 16 residues. CDR1 and CDR2 (germline): KGHSH, LQKENI. DNA of the CDR3: TGTGCCAGCTCCCCCCCAGGACTAGCGTCCTACAATGAGCAGTTCTTC. Protein product: CASSPPGLASYNEQFF. The whole variable domain, filled in from reference TRBV18 and TRBJ2-1, reads NAGVMQNPRHLVRRRGQEARLRCSPMKGHSHVYWYRQLPEEGLKFMVYLQKENIIDESGMPKERFSAEFPKEGPSILRIQQVVRGDSAAYFCASSPPGLASYNEQFFGPGTRLTVL.

This clonotype has a handful of counts. This chain joins TRBV5-6 and TRBJ2-1, with 7 nucleotides matching TRBD1. V shed 1 base and J 4 bases; nucleotides not matched to a gene: 5. Germline V gene data show CDR1 as SGHDT and CDR2 as YYEEEE. This CDR3 is 15 amino acids long. CDR3 in amino acids: CASSLFTGDYNEQFF. The DNA for the CDR3 is TGTGCCAGCAGCTTGTTTACAGGGGATTACAATGAGCAGTTCTTC.

The chain combines TRBV6-2 or TRBV6-3 with TRBJ2-2; D is unresolved. The CDR3 has 14 amino acids. V was shortened by 2 bases and J by 3 bases, with 7 bases between the two germline ends. CDR1 and CDR2 (germline): MNHEY, SVGEGT. The DNA for the CDR3 is TGTGCCAGCAGTTACCTTATACACACCGGGGAGCTGTTTTTT. This codes for CASSYLIHTGELFF.

CDR3 sequence reads: CACSDRGQETQYF. In DNA, the CDR3 is TGTGCCTGTTCGGACAGGGGGCAAGAGACCCAGTACTTC. V and J are TRBV30 and TRBJ2-5; 10 positions match TRBD1. This CDR3 region has 13 residues. V trimming: 6 bases; J trimming: 2 bases; junction bases outside the gene matches: 3. The germline V gene has CDR1 GTSNPN and CDR2 SVGIG (reference sequence).

This clonotype was recorded a few times. V is TRBV5-1 and J is TRBJ2-7; no definite D call. The CDR3 totals 13 residues. Germline values: CDR1 SGHRS, CDR2 YFSETQ. Trimming shortened V by 4 bases and J by 5 bases, and 13 bases separated the two germline ends. CDR3 protein: CASSHQVGNEQYF. CDR3 nucleotide sequence: TGCGCCAGCAGCCATCAGGTAGGGAACGAGCAGTACTTC.

This clonotype was observed a handful of times. The chain employs TRBV29-1 and TRBJ2-1, with TRBD2 matching 8 bases. The J segment lost 8 bases and the V segment lost 5 bases, leaving 11 bases of the junction unmatched. The V gene's germline CDR1 is SQVTM and CDR2 ANQGSEA. This CDR3 has 14 residues. The CDR3 loop is CSVPSSGGEDEQFF. The CDR3 DNA sequence: TGCAGCGTTCCTTCGAGCGGGGGAGAGGATGAGCAGTTCTTC.

The chain employs TRBV7-6 and TRBJ2-1; 7 bases match TRBD2. This CDR3 spans 15 amino acids. CDR1 and CDR2 (germline): SGHVS, FNYEAQ. The junction had 8 bases not matched to a gene; V was cut back by 5 bases and J by 4 bases. DNA of the CDR3: TGTGCCAGCAGCGCGCGGGGGACCGGATACAATGAGCAGTTCTTC. Amino acids: CASSARGTGYNEQFF.

CDR3 in amino acids: CASSQGGLSSYEQYF. CDR3 coding DNA: TGTGCCAGCAGCCAAGGAGGTTTGAGCTCCTACGAGCAGTACTTC. The V and J genes are TRBV4-2 and TRBJ2-7; D unclear. Germline assignment: CDR1 LGHNA and CDR2 YNFKEQ. This CDR3 comprises 15 residues. V was shortened by 1 base and J by 0 bases, with 10 bases between the two germline ends.

This clonotype was seen a handful of times. This rearrangement joins TRBV5-1 to TRBJ1-4; D remains unclear. Germline CDR1 and CDR2: SGHRS and YFSETQ. The germline V and J ends were trimmed by 2 bases and 2 bases, with 1 base remaining between them. This CDR3 comprises 12 residues. CDR3 DNA sequence: TGCGCCAGCAGCTTTACTAATGAAAAACTGTTTTTT. Amino acids: CASSFTNEKLFF.

V and J are TRBV25-1 and TRBJ2-7, with TRBD2 matching 8 bases. This CDR3 has 13 amino acids. The V gene end was trimmed by 6 bases and the J gene end by 7 bases; junction bases not matched to a gene: 8. CDR1 MGHDK and CDR2 SYGVNS come from the germline V gene. CDR3 sequence: CASRQHLAGEQYF. As DNA, the CDR3 is TGTGCCAGCAGACAGCACCTAGCGGGTGAGCAGTACTTC.

The V call is TRBV7-2, the J call TRBJ2-3; D is possibly TRBD1 or TRBD2 (5 bases each). Per the germline V gene, CDR1 is SGHTA and CDR2 is FQGNSA. The CDR3 extends over 12 amino acids. V lost 5 bases to trimming and J lost 10 bases, with 13 bases between them. The chain's CDR3 is CASSPGPDSQYF. CDR3 sequence (DNA): TGTGCCAGCAGCCCGGGGCCGGATTCGCAGTATTTT.